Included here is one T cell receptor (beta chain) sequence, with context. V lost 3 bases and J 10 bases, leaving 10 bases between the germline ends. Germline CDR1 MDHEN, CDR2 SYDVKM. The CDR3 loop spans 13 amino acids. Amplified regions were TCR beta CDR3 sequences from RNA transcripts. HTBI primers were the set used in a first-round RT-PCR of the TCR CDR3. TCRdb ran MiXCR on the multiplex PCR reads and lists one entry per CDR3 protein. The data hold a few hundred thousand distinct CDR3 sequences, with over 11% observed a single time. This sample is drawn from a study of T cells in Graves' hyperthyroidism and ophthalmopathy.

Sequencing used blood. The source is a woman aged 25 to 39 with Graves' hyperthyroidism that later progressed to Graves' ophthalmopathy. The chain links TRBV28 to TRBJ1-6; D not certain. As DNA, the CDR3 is TGTGCCAGCAGTTTCGACGGTAGCTCACCCCTCCACTTT. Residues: CASSFDGSSPLHF.